Following are 20 T cell receptor beta chains from one sample sequenced in a study of cytomegalovirus exposure and HLA in healthy donors. Assay used: immunoSEQ multiplex PCR; TCRdb lists only in-frame clones, some missing. The sample shows roughly 150,000 clones, 70% to 90% of them seen only once. Sequencing input: PBMCs. The receptors were sampled from a man younger than 30 in good health and CMV-seropositive.

J is TRBJ1-2 and V is TRBV30; D perhaps matches TRBD1 (5 bases). CDR1 and CDR2 (germline): GTSNPN, SVGIG (reference sequence). Trimming removed 5 bases from V and 4 bases from J, with 11 bases in between. This CDR3 has 12 amino acids. This CDR3 is CAWARQIYGYTF. Here the CDR3 DNA reads TGTGCCTGGGCCCGACAGATCTATGGCTACACCTTC.

This sequence joins TRBV15 and TRBJ1-2; D gene unclear. Trimming shortened V by 1 base and J by 8 bases, and 14 bases separated the two germline ends. CDR1 LNHNV and CDR2 YYDKDF come from the germline V gene (reference sequence). The CDR3 sequence is 14 residues long. DNA for the CDR3: TGTGCCACCAGCAGAGCCCCGACGGTCGGGGGCTACACCTTC. Protein sequence: CATSRAPTVGGYTF. Variable domain in full (rest from reference TRBV15 and TRBJ1-2): DAMVIQNPRYQVTQFGKPVTLSCSQTLNHNVMYWYQQKSSQAPKLLFHYYDKDFNNEADTPDNFQSRRPNTSFCFLDIRSPGLGDTAMYLCATSRAPTVGGYTFGSGTRLTVV.

The V and J genes are TRBV30 and TRBJ1-2, with 8 bases that match TRBD1. V lost 2 bases, J lost 6 bases, and 5 bases stayed unmatched. The CDR3 has 13 residues. Germline V lookup: CDR1 GTSNPN, CDR2 SVGIG (reference sequence). CDR3: CAWSHRGVDGYTF. The DNA for the CDR3 is TGTGCCTGGAGTCACAGGGGGGTCGATGGCTACACCTTC.

The genes are TRBV10-1 and TRBJ2-7; TRBD2 aligns across 12 bases. V lost 4 bases, J lost 4 bases, and 5 bases stayed unmatched. This CDR3 is 15 amino acids long. Germline CDR1 and CDR2: WNHNN and SYGVQD (reference sequence). The CDR3, as DNA: TGCGCCAGCAGTGTGGCTAGCGGGAGGGCGTACGAGCAGTACTTC. This codes for CASSVASGRAYEQYF.

DNA of the CDR3: TGTGCCACCACGGGCAGGGGTGATTCACCCCTCCACTTT. Amino acids: CATTGRGDSPLHF. V is TRBV15 and J is TRBJ1-6; D might be TRBD1 (6 bases). This CDR3 contains 13 residues. Trimming took 7 bases from V and 8 from J, leaving 12 bases between them. CDR1 and CDR2 (germline): LNHNV, YYDKDF (reference sequence).

The chain uses TRBV10-3 and TRBJ2-3, with a tentative D call TRBD2 (5 bases). Between the trimmed V and J ends, which lost 3 bases and 4 bases, there was a span of 8 bases. The length of the CDR3 is 13 residues. CDR1 ENHRY and CDR2 SYGVKD come from the germline V gene. The CDR3 DNA is TGTGCCATCAGTGATGAGAGGGCAGATACGCAGTATTTT. This sequence encodes CAISDERADTQYF.

The CDR3 loop is CASSTGQGTSTDTQYF. CDR3 nucleotides: TGTGCCAGCAGCACAGGACAGGGGACTAGCACAGATACGCAGTATTTT. The genes are TRBV7-6 and TRBJ2-3, with 9 bases lining up with TRBD1. Trimming at V came to 5 bases and at J to 0 bases, leaving 6 bases not matched to a gene. The CDR3 contains 16 residues. Germline lookup yields CDR1 SGHVS and CDR2 FNYEAQ.

This chain uses TRBV25-1 with TRBJ2-7, with D possibly being TRBD1 (6 bases). Trimming left V 1 base short and J 4 bases short, with 17 bases between. The CDR3 is 16 amino acids. The germline CDR1 and CDR2 sequences are MGHDK and SYGVNS. The CDR3 protein is CASSESRGSPPYEQYF. The CDR3 DNA reads TGTGCCAGCAGTGAATCTAGGGGGTCCCCTCCTTACGAGCAGTACTTC.

The rearrangement joins TRBV6-5 to TRBJ2-5; D possibly corresponds to TRBD2 (6 bases). V lost 6 bases, J lost 4 bases, and 18 bases lay in between. The CDR3 length is 15 residues. Germline V gene lookup returns CDR1 MNHEY and CDR2 SVGAGI. In DNA, the CDR3 is TGTGCCAGCAGCTTCTTCTCGACTAGTTCAGAGACCCAGTACTTC. This sequence encodes CASSFFSTSSETQYF.

The chain links TRBV19 to TRBJ2-7; 7 bases line up with TRBD1. Looked up from germline, CDR1 is LNHDA and CDR2 is SQIVND (reference sequence). After removal of 4 bases from V and 5 bases from J, the junction contained 11 bases not matched to a gene. The CDR3 has 15 amino acids. In nucleotides, the CDR3 is TGTGCCAGTAGTACCGCACAGGGGTGGTCCCACGAGCAGTACTTC. Protein: CASSTAQGWSHEQYF.

The V and J genes are TRBV5-1 and TRBJ1-2; TRBD1 is a possible D gene (6 bases). Per germline, CDR1 SGHRS and CDR2 YFSETQ. There are 15 residues in the CDR3. Trimming took 0 bases from V and 2 from J, leaving 11 bases between them. The CDR3 sequence: CASSLGTALNYGYTF. Here the CDR3 DNA reads TGCGCCAGCAGCTTGGGGACAGCTCTAAACTATGGCTACACCTTC. Full variable domain (rest looked up from reference TRBV5-1 and TRBJ1-2): KAGVTQTPRYLIKTRGQQVTLSCSPISGHRSVSWYQQTPGQGLQFLFEYFSETQRNKGNFPGRFSGRQFSNSRSEMNVSTLELGDSALYLCASSLGTALNYGYTFGSGTRLTVV.

This chain links TRBV14 with TRBJ2-2; 10 bases are a match to TRBD2. Germline V gene data show CDR1 as SGHDN and CDR2 as FVKESK. The CDR3 consists of 18 residues. V gave up 1 base and J gave up 1 base; unmatched junction bases: 6. CDR3 loop: CASSQGPSGRKNTGELFF. The CDR3 coding sequence is TGTGCCAGCAGCCAAGGTCCTAGCGGGAGAAAGAACACCGGGGAGCTGTTTTTT.

To note about this clone: At one of its ends the junction is not consistent with the germline gene, which may arise from a read error. This rearrangement joins TRBV6-5 to TRBJ1-2; no definite D call. Germline V gene sequence: CDR1 MNHEY, CDR2 SVGAGI. This CDR3 spans 14 amino acids. The CDR3 nucleotides read TGTGCCAGCAATTACTCCGGGGAGAACTATGGCTACACCTTC. It specifies CASNYSGENYGYTF.

This clone was detected a few times. This chain's CDR3 is CASSYDRGGQPQHF. The CDR3 nucleotides are TGTGCCAGCAGCTATGACAGGGGCGGTCAGCCCCAGCATTTT. The chain employs TRBV6-5 and TRBJ1-5, with 8 bases identical to TRBD1. This CDR3 region has 14 residues. The germline V gene has CDR1 MNHEY and CDR2 SVGAGI. The V gene end was trimmed by 6 bases and the J gene end by 6 bases; junction bases not matched to a gene: 7.

J is TRBJ1-1 and V is TRBV5-8; TRBD1 aligns across 9 bases. CDR1 SGHTS and CDR2 YDEGEE come from the germline V gene. V gave up 0 bases and J gave up 10 bases; unmatched junction bases: 7. This CDR3 region has 14 residues. CDR3 sequence: CASSLDRGLGGAFF. Here the CDR3 DNA reads TGTGCCAGCAGCTTGGACAGGGGGCTTGGGGGAGCTTTCTTT.

The chain links TRBV2 to TRBJ2-7, with 9 bases fitting TRBD1. The germline V gene encodes CDR1 SNHLY and CDR2 FYNNEI. After removal of 7 bases from V and 0 bases from J, the junction contained 7 bases not matched to a gene. CDR3 length equals 15 residues. The CDR3 DNA reads as TGTGCCAGCATAACCGACAGGGGGGCCTCCTACGAGCAGTACTTC. Translating gives CASITDRGASYEQYF.

This sequence joins TRBV25-1 and TRBJ1-4, with D perhaps matching TRBD1 (5 bases). Germline values: CDR1 MGHDK, CDR2 SYGVNS. The CDR3 loop spans 15 amino acids. The V end was cut by 4 bases, the J end by 7 bases, with 16 bases between. The CDR3 nucleotides are TGTGCCAGCAGTGCCCCGCGGGGGGGTAGTGAAAAACTGTTTTTT. It translates to CASSAPRGGSEKLFF.

V is TRBV10-2 and J is TRBJ2-1, with TRBD2 matching 14 bases. CDR3 length: 17 amino acids. The V gene end was trimmed by 6 bases and the J gene end by 4 bases; junction bases not matched to a gene: 8. Germline V CDR1 and CDR2: WSHSY, SAAADI. The DNA for the CDR3 is TGCGCCAGCAGGGGACTAGCGGGAGCTTCGGGTTACAATGAGCAGTTCTTC. It yields the protein CASRGLAGASGYNEQFF.

This clone has more than one count but fewer than ten. The chain combines TRBV6-5 with TRBJ1-4; the match to TRBD1 covers 7 bases. The V gene end was trimmed by 6 bases and the J gene end by 6 bases; junction bases not matched to a gene: 4. Per the germline V gene, CDR1 is MNHEY and CDR2 is SVGAGI. The CDR3 loop spans 13 amino acids. The CDR3 sequence is CASSPRGDEKLFF. The CDR3 bases are TGTGCCAGCAGCCCCAGGGGGGATGAAAAACTGTTTTTT.

The V gene is TRBV5-1, the J gene TRBJ2-1, with D maybe TRBD2 (5 bases). Germline CDR1 reads SGHRS; CDR2 reads YFSETQ. Trimming left V 2 bases short and J 8 bases short, with 17 bases between. The CDR3 extends over 15 amino acids. DNA of the CDR3: TGCGCCAGCAGCTTTAGCCCCGGGGTGGGCGATGAGCAGTTCTTC. Translation gives CASSFSPGVGDEQFF.